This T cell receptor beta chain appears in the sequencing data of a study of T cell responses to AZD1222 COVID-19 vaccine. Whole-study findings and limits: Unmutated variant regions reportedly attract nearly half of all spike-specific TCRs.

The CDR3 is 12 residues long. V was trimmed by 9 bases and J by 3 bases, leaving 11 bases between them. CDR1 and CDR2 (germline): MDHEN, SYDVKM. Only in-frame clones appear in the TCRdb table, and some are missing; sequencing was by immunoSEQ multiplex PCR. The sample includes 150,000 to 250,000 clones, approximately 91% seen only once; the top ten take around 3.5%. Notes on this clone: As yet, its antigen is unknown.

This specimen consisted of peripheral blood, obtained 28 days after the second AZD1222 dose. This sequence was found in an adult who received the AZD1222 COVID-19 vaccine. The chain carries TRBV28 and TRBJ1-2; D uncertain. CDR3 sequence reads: CASSPGDYGYTF. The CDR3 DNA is TGTGCCAGTTCTCCGGGAGACTATGGCTACACCTTC.